These 18 T cell receptor beta chains came from one sample sequenced in a study of blood T cell repertoires in COVID-19. Method: immunoSEQ multiplex PCR; TCRdb's copy keeps in-frame clones and lacks some. The profile covers about 80,000 clones, with 88% appearing a single time and approximately 7.4% taken by the ten largest. Sequenced sample: peripheral blood. These receptors were obtained from a man aged 65-85 years with acute or convalescent COVID-19.

The chain carries TRBV19 and TRBJ2-1, with TRBD1 matching 9 bases. The CDR3 sequence is 14 residues long. The junction had 2 bases not matched to a gene; V was cut back by 1 base and J by 7 bases. Germline V gene lookup returns CDR1 LNHDA and CDR2 SQIVND (reference sequence). For the CDR3, the DNA is TGTGCCAGTAGTATAGTACAGGGGGCTAATGAGCAGTTCTTC. It encodes CASSIVQGANEQFF.

The chain recombines TRBV29-1 with TRBJ2-7; D is possibly TRBD2 (6 bases). Trimming removed 7 bases from V and 4 bases from J, with 20 bases in between. This CDR3 comprises 14 residues. The germline CDR1 and CDR2 sequences are SQVTM and ANQGSEA. The CDR3 sequence: CSAAQSLAYYEQYF. As DNA, the CDR3 is TGCAGCGCCGCTCAGTCTCTAGCGTATTACGAGCAGTACTTC.

This chain connects TRBV4-1 to TRBJ2-7; 10 bases match TRBD2. This CDR3 region has 15 residues. V gave up 3 bases and J gave up 4 bases; unmatched junction bases: 6. Looked up from germline, CDR1 is MGHRA and CDR2 is YSYEKL. The CDR3 loop reads CASSHRASGSYEQYF. CDR3 bases: TGCGCCAGCAGCCACAGGGCTAGCGGGAGTTACGAGCAGTACTTC.

The gene calls are TRBV3-1 (or the pseudogene TRBV3-2) and TRBJ1-3; 7 nucleotides line up with TRBD1. J gave up 0 bases and V 4 bases, and 6 bases lay outside the gene matches. Germline CDR1 and CDR2: LGHDT and YNNKEL (reference sequence). There are 16 residues in the CDR3. The DNA of the CDR3 is TGTGCCAGCAGCCTCATGACAGGGTGCTCTGGAAACACCATATATTTT. Its translation is CASSLMTGCSGNTIYF.

The chain employs TRBV11-3 and TRBJ2-2; D possibly corresponds to TRBD1 (6 bases). Trimming took 1 base from V and 0 from J, leaving 9 bases between them. Germline CDR1 and CDR2: SGHNT and YENEEA. This CDR3 is built from 16 residues. DNA of the CDR3: TGTGCCAGCAGCTTAGCGACAGGTTCGAACACCGGGGAGCTGTTTTTT. Translated, it gives CASSLATGSNTGELFF.

The rearrangement uses TRBV23-1 and TRBJ2-3, with 7 bases identical to TRBD2. TRBV23-1 is an ORF for which the function is uncertain. Germline trimming cut 6 bases from V and 2 bases from J; bases unmatched to any gene: 11. The CDR3 covers 16 residues. The CDR3 sequence is CASSSPRGGPTDTQYF. The CDR3 DNA reads as TGCGCCAGCAGCAGCCCGCGCGGGGGTCCCACAGATACGCAGTATTTT.

This clone was counted a few times. This chain links TRBV24-1 with TRBJ1-2; weak D call: TRBD1 (5 bases). Trimming took off 4 bases at V and 4 bases at J, with 12 bases between the two ends. The CDR3 length is 14 residues. From germline, CDR1 is KGHDR and CDR2 SFDVKD. CDR3 sequence: CATSESGFGYGYTF. The DNA for the CDR3 is TGTGCCACCAGTGAATCAGGGTTCGGCTATGGCTACACCTTC.

This clone appeared a single time. V is TRBV3-1 (or the pseudogene TRBV3-2) and J is TRBJ2-7; D uncertain. V lost 5 bases, J lost 2 bases, and 7 bases lay in between. Looked up from germline, CDR1 is LGHDT and CDR2 is YNNKEL (reference sequence). The CDR3 extends over 12 amino acids. The CDR3 nucleotides are TGTGCCAGCAGCTCAGTCCCCTACGAGCAGTACTTC. This gives the protein CASSSVPYEQYF.

The V and J genes are TRBV9 and TRBJ2-5, with TRBD2 matching over 9 bases. The CDR3 totals 17 residues. Germline CDR1 reads SGDLS; CDR2 reads YYNGEE. V dropped 0 bases and J dropped 2; count of bases not matched to a gene: 8. CDR3 in amino acids: CASSVGVSGGIQETQYF. CDR3 in DNA: TGTGCCAGCAGCGTAGGGGTAAGCGGGGGGATACAAGAGACCCAGTACTTC.

V gene TRBV7-3 combines with J gene TRBJ1-2; tentative D call: TRBD1 (6 bases). Germline V gene sequence: CDR1 SGHTA, CDR2 FQGTGA. The CDR3 has 11 residues. Trimming left V 6 bases short and J 6 bases short, with 8 bases between. The CDR3 nucleotides are TGTGCCAGCAGTAAGGGGGATGGCTACACCTTC. This sequence encodes CASSKGDGYTF.

V and J are TRBV6-5 and TRBJ2-3; D is perhaps TRBD2 (5 bases). The CDR3 is 14 residues long. Per germline, CDR1 MNHEY and CDR2 SVGAGI. V lost 7 bases to trimming and J lost 0 bases, with 11 bases between them. The CDR3 coding sequence is TGTGCCAGCACCCGAGGGCGGAGCACAGATACGCAGTATTTT. This sequence encodes CASTRGRSTDTQYF.

The chain links TRBV4-1 to TRBJ1-6; a weak D match, TRBD1 (6 bases). V was trimmed by 4 bases and J by 5 bases, leaving 15 bases between them. This CDR3 is built from 16 residues. Germline V CDR1 and CDR2: MGHRA, YSYEKL. The chain's CDR3 is CASSPNGRGHNSPLHF. The CDR3 DNA sequence: TGCGCCAGCAGCCCCAACGGCAGGGGCCATAATTCACCCCTCCACTTT.

Here the CDR3 reads CASSHLAGLYTEAFF. Here the CDR3 DNA reads TGTGCCAGCAGCCACCTCGCAGGGCTTTACACTGAAGCTTTCTTT. This chain joins TRBV14 and TRBJ1-1, with D possibly being TRBD1 (5 bases). Germline V CDR1 and CDR2: SGHDN, FVKESK. The V gene lost 3 bases and the J gene lost 3 bases, with 14 bases spanning the gap. CDR3 size: 15 residues.

The V gene is TRBV10-1, the J gene TRBJ2-7; no definite D call. The CDR3 spans 14 residues. V lost 0 bases and J lost 2, with 8 bases in between. Per germline, CDR1 WNHNN and CDR2 SYGVQD (reference sequence). The CDR3 reads CASSESDFPYEQYF. DNA for the CDR3: TGCGCCAGCAGTGAGTCTGACTTCCCCTACGAGCAGTACTTC.

The chain carries TRBV11-2 and TRBJ2-7; no clear D. The CDR3 extends over 12 amino acids. V lost 3 bases and J 4 bases, leaving 7 bases between the germline ends. Per germline, CDR1 SGHAT and CDR2 FQNNGV. The CDR3 coding sequence is TGTGCCAGCAGCTTTGTGCGGTACGAGCAGTACTTC. This gives the protein CASSFVRYEQYF.

The chain carries TRBV4-1 and TRBJ2-7; 14 nucleotides line up with TRBD2. Germline loops: CDR1 MGHRA, CDR2 YSYEKL. The CDR3 runs to 17 residues. Unmatched junction bases numbered 5, after V lost 1 base and J lost 3 bases. CDR3 nucleotide sequence: TGCGCCAGCAGCCAAGCCGGGGGGACTAGCGGGGGCTACGAGCAGTACTTC. Protein product: CASSQAGGTSGGYEQYF.

The chain links TRBV9 to TRBJ1-1, with TRBD1 matching 8 bases. J gave up 0 bases and V 4 bases, and 8 bases lay outside the gene matches. Looked up from germline, CDR1 is SGDLS and CDR2 is YYNGEE. This CDR3 is 16 amino acids long. The CDR3 nucleotides are TGTGCCAGCAGCTCCGGACAGGGCACCTTGAACACTGAAGCTTTCTTT. As protein: CASSSGQGTLNTEAFF.

The chain is built from TRBV3-1 (or the pseudogene TRBV3-2) and TRBJ2-2; TRBD1 is a possible D gene (6 bases). CDR3 length: 19 residues. Trimming removed 1 base at V and 4 bases at J, with 22 bases between. Looked up from germline, CDR1 is LGHDT and CDR2 is YNNKEL (reference sequence). The chain's CDR3 is CASSQGPSSGARVTGELFF. Here the CDR3 DNA reads TGTGCCAGCAGCCAAGGACCATCGTCAGGGGCTCGCGTCACCGGGGAGCTGTTTTTT.